The 7 T cell receptor beta chains listed next were all sequenced from one sample in a study of cytomegalovirus exposure and HLA in healthy donors. Researchers ran the PCR with 60 Vbeta and 13 Jbeta primers. Assay: immunoSEQ multiplex PCR; the TCRdb copy retains only in-frame clones and omits some. The sample has around 150,000 clones, around 80% seen once; the top ten hold 3.5% to 5%. Sequenced material: PBMCs. These receptors came from a man aged 35-49 years in good health and CMV-seronegative.

The chain has TRBV27 and TRBJ2-7; 13 bases are shared with TRBD2. V lost 7 bases and J lost 2; bases outside the gene matches: 8. The V gene's germline CDR1 is MNHEY and CDR2 SMNVEV (reference sequence). The CDR3 is 16 residues long. The CDR3 region is CASTRTSGGGAYEQYF. DNA for the CDR3: TGTGCCAGCACTCGGACTAGCGGGGGAGGAGCCTACGAGCAGTACTTC.

The rearrangement joins TRBV10-3 to TRBJ1-1; 8 bases are a match to TRBD1. V lost 2 bases to trimming and J lost 0 bases; unmatched junction nucleotides: 2. The germline V gene encodes CDR1 ENHRY and CDR2 SYGVKD. The length of the CDR3 is 15 residues. The CDR3 loop reads CAISEGTGMNTEAFF. CDR3 sequence (DNA): TGTGCCATCAGTGAGGGGACAGGAATGAACACTGAAGCTTTCTTT.

The chain links TRBV7-9 to TRBJ1-1; D possibly corresponds to TRBD1 (5 bases). The germline V gene encodes CDR1 SEHNR and CDR2 FQNEAQ (reference sequence). The ends were cut back, 4 bases at V and 1 base at J, with 13 bases in the middle. The CDR3 loop spans 15 amino acids. CDR3 protein: CASSSVRGENTEAFF. CDR3 DNA: TGTGCCAGCAGCTCCGTCCGGGGGGAGAACACTGAAGCTTTCTTT. Combining the CDR3 with reference TRBV7-9 and TRBJ1-1 gives the whole variable domain DTGVSQNPRHKITKRGQNVTFRCDPISEHNRLYWYRQTLGQGPEFLTYFQNEAQLEKSRLLSDRFSAERPKGSFSTLEIQRTEQGDSAMYLCASSSVRGENTEAFFGQGTRLTVV.

This chain links TRBV10-1 with TRBJ2-1; 9 nucleotides match TRBD2. Per the germline V gene, CDR1 is WNHNN and CDR2 is SYGVQD (reference sequence). V was pared by 6 bases and J by 5 bases, with 5 bases of the junction left unmatched. CDR3 length: 14 amino acids. The DNA for the CDR3 is TGCGCCAGCAGACCGGGACTAGCTGACAATGAGCAGTTCTTC. This translates into CASRPGLADNEQFF.

This clone was counted only a few times. This sequence joins TRBV2 and TRBJ2-5; D perhaps matches TRBD1 (6 bases). Near its end, the DNA agrees better with TRBJ2-7, so the J call may be wrong. The CDR3 totals 13 residues. Germline V gives CDR1 SNHLY, CDR2 FYNNEI. CDR3 loop: CASSRAGEVEQYF. The CDR3 DNA is TGTGCCAGCAGTCGGGCAGGGGAAGTCGAGCAGTACTTC.

This clone was picked up one time. The chain uses TRBV4-1 and TRBJ1-5; perhaps TRBD1 as D (5 bases). In germline, CDR1 is MGHRA, CDR2 YSYEKL. The CDR3 runs to 17 residues. Trimming shortened V by 0 bases and J by 3 bases, and 15 bases separated the two germline ends. CDR3 DNA: TGCGCCAGCAGCCAAGATCTGCCAGGGCCGAACAATCAGCCCCAGCATTTT. Protein: CASSQDLPGPNNQPQHF.

The chain combines TRBV7-8 with TRBJ2-3; 7 positions match TRBD2. The CDR3 has 14 residues. Germline V gives CDR1 SGHVS, CDR2 FQNEAQ. J gave up 2 bases and V 5 bases, and 4 bases lay outside the gene matches. The CDR3 protein is CASSLGLSTDTQYF. The CDR3 DNA reads TGTGCCAGCAGCCTGGGACTATCCACAGATACGCAGTATTTT.